The 29 T cell receptor beta chains below were found in one sample sequenced in a study of shared T cell receptors in the human thymus listed by TCRdb under 2021. Libraries were prepared through the immunoSEQ multiplex PCR assay. Here the immuneACCESS table is served through TCRdb, limited to in-frame sequences with V and J called. Missing clones are a known gap in these copies; in checked studies unresolved V genes cover under half, and the rest lacks a known reason. This sample lists roughly 660,000 clones; around nine tenths were detected once. The ten largest clones take up 0.0095% to 0.013% of the sample. The same data also went into a second study, on human thymus T cells.

Material for sequencing was thymocytes. These receptors were obtained from a boy younger than two with a congenital heart defect. Donor details come from another sample of the same person, matched by shared clones.

The CDR3: CASSTLRLAGVHEQFF. The CDR3, as DNA: TGTGCCAGCAGCACCCTCCGACTAGCGGGAGTTCATGAGCAGTTCTTC. V and J are TRBV11-2 and TRBJ2-1, with 12 positions matching TRBD2. Trimming took 5 bases from V and 8 from J; bases not matched to a gene: 10. CDR3 size: 16 residues. CDR1 is SGHAT, CDR2 FQNNGV, per germline.

The genes are TRBV12-5 and TRBJ2-5; 9 positions match TRBD2. Germline CDR1 LGHNT, CDR2 FRNRAP. CDR3 length equals 16 residues. V trimming: 0 bases; J trimming: 3 bases; junction bases outside the gene matches: 5. This chain's CDR3 is CASGLVPAGGEETQYF. For the CDR3, the DNA is TGTGCTAGTGGTTTGGTACCCGCGGGAGGGGAAGAGACCCAGTACTTC.

This clone was recorded once. The rearrangement joins TRBV12-5 to TRBJ2-7, with 8 bases fitting TRBD1. The CDR3 contains 13 residues. Germline CDR1 and CDR2: LGHNT and FRNRAP. The trim removed 6 bases at V and 2 bases at J, leaving 3 bases unmatched. For the CDR3, the DNA is TGTGCTAGTGGGGGACAGGCCCCCTACGAGCAGTACTTC. Translating it yields CASGGQAPYEQYF. Supplemented by reference TRBV12-5 and TRBJ2-7, the full variable domain reads DARVTQTPRHKVTEMGQEVTMRCQPILGHNTVFWYRQTMMQGLELLAYFRNRAPLDDSGMPKDRFSAEMPDATLATLKIQPSEPRDSAVYFCASGGQAPYEQYFGPGTRLTVT.

V gene TRBV13 combines with J gene TRBJ2-1; 9 nucleotides agree with TRBD2. CDR3 length: 16 residues. The V and J ends lost 5 bases and 6 bases, in that order; junction bases with no gene match: 11. CDR1 and CDR2 from the germline V gene are PRHDT and FYEKMQ (reference sequence). The CDR3 protein is CASSPPTSGGGNEQFF. CDR3 DNA sequence: TGTGCCAGCAGCCCGCCGACTAGCGGAGGGGGCAATGAGCAGTTCTTC.

V is TRBV28 and J is TRBJ2-1, with 12 bases identical to TRBD1. Trimming at V came to 0 bases and at J to 5 bases, leaving 14 bases not matched to a gene. Germline assignment: CDR1 MDHEN and CDR2 SYDVKM. CDR3 length: 20 residues. CDR3 sequence: CASSLCAGGTGGQEDNEQFF. The CDR3 DNA sequence: TGTGCCAGCAGTTTATGTGCCGGTGGGACAGGGGGCCAGGAAGACAATGAGCAGTTCTTC.

The chain links TRBV4-3 to TRBJ2-3; 7 bases fit TRBD1. The trim removed 1 base at V and 3 bases at J, leaving 7 bases unmatched. The CDR3 is 16 residues long. Looked up from germline, CDR1 is LGHNA and CDR2 is YSLEER. The CDR3 bases are TGCGCCAGCAGCCAAGGAAGGGACAGACCAACAGATACGCAGTATTTT. It yields the protein CASSQGRDRPTDTQYF.

The rearrangement joins TRBV27 to TRBJ2-5, with 8 bases that match TRBD2. With V trimmed by 7 bases and J by 1 base, 8 bases remained unmatched. This CDR3 comprises 15 residues. CDR1 is MNHEY and CDR2 is SMNVEV in the germline V gene (reference sequence). The CDR3 nucleotides are TGTGCCAGCACCCCCCGGGGGGGGAGCCAAGAGACCCAGTACTTC. It is translated as CASTPRGGSQETQYF.

The rearrangement uses TRBV4-1 and TRBJ2-3; 8 bases map to TRBD2. Germline CDR1 reads MGHRA; CDR2 reads YSYEKL. The CDR3 contains 18 residues. Unmatched junction bases numbered 12, after V lost 1 base and J lost 3 bases. The CDR3 DNA is TGCGCCAGCAGCCAAGTGGAATTGGCAAGCGGGAGTACAGATACGCAGTATTTT. Translated, it gives CASSQVELASGSTDTQYF.

The chain couples TRBV28 to TRBJ2-3; a weak D match, TRBD2 (6 bases). Trimming pared 5 bases from V and 3 bases from J, leaving 21 bases between. Germline V CDR1 and CDR2: MDHEN, SYDVKM. The CDR3 is made up of 17 amino acids. CDR3 DNA sequence: TGTGCCAGCAGTCCCGAGGAGGGAGAAGAGGTGACAGATACGCAGTATTTT. This translates into CASSPEEGEEVTDTQYF. The full variable domain, completed using reference TRBV28 and TRBJ2-3, is DVKVTQSSRYLVKRTGEKVFLECVQDMDHENMFWYRQDPGLGLRLIYFSYDVKMKEKGDIPEGYSVSREKKERFSLILESASTNQTSMYLCASSPEEGEEVTDTQYFGPGTRLTVL.

CDR3: CASSEGASTSPEYF. DNA for the CDR3: TGCGCCAGCAGTGAGGGGGCGAGCACATCCCCGGAGTACTTC. The chain carries TRBV10-1 and TRBJ2-7; tentative D call: TRBD1 (5 bases). CDR1 is WNHNN and CDR2 is SYGVQD in the germline V gene (reference sequence). This CDR3 comprises 14 residues. V lost 2 bases and J 11 bases, leaving 19 bases between the germline ends.

This rearrangement joins TRBV11-2 to TRBJ1-3; a weak D match, TRBD1 (5 bases). V was pared by 2 bases and J by 0 bases, with 20 bases between. The CDR3 covers 19 residues. From germline, CDR1 is SGHAT and CDR2 FQNNGV. The CDR3 DNA reads TGTGCCAGCAGCTTAAGGTGGTTCCAGGGCGATGGCTCTGGAAACACCATATATTTT. Encoded protein: CASSLRWFQGDGSGNTIYF.

The V and J genes are TRBV9 and TRBJ2-5, with 10 bases identical to TRBD2. CDR3 length: 16 residues. J gave up 4 bases and V 4 bases, and 10 bases lay outside the gene matches. Germline CDR1 and CDR2: SGDLS and YYNGEE. CDR3 nucleotides: TGTGCCAGCAGCCCCCGGAGCGGGAGGGCGGCAGAGACCCAGTACTTC. Translated, it gives CASSPRSGRAAETQYF.

The chain has TRBV6-7 and TRBJ2-2; 11 bases are shared with TRBD1. TRBV6-7 is marked as an open reading frame, function uncertain. The CDR3 is 16 amino acids. V was pared by 6 bases and J by 5 bases, with 8 bases of the junction left unmatched. The CDR3 nucleotides read TGTGCCAGCAGCTCCCGGACAGGGGGCATGACCGGGGAGCTGTTTTTT. Residues: CASSSRTGGMTGELFF.

The chain carries TRBV7-3 and TRBJ2-7; D possibly corresponds to TRBD1 (6 bases). Trimming took off 3 bases at V and 0 bases at J, with 18 bases between the two ends. Germline CDR1 SGHTA, CDR2 FQGTGA. The CDR3 spans 17 residues. In DNA form, the CDR3 reads TGTGCCAGCAGCTTCCTACAGGGAAGACTCCTCTCCTACGAGCAGTACTTC. Its protein is CASSFLQGRLLSYEQYF.

CDR3 sequence reads: CASSQDPDQETQYF. CDR3 nucleotide sequence: TGCGCCAGCAGCCAAGATCCGGACCAAGAGACCCAGTACTTC. The V call is TRBV4-1, the J call TRBJ2-5; D is uncertain. The CDR3 contains 14 residues. The germline CDR1 and CDR2 sequences are MGHRA and YSYEKL. V was clipped by 0 bases and J by 0 bases, with 5 bases between them.

J is TRBJ2-7 and V is TRBV10-2, with 11 bases lining up with TRBD2. CDR3 length: 15 residues. V lost 6 bases to trimming and J lost 5 bases; unmatched junction nucleotides: 9. Germline CDR1 and CDR2: WSHSY and SAAADI. The CDR3: CASSPRTSGLDEQYF. DNA of the CDR3: TGCGCCAGCAGCCCCAGGACTAGCGGGCTCGACGAGCAGTACTTC.

The chain joins TRBV7-9 to TRBJ2-1; 7 nucleotides match TRBD1. The V and J ends lost 2 bases and 4 bases, in that order; junction bases with no gene match: 5. Germline V gives CDR1 SEHNR, CDR2 FQNEAQ (reference sequence). The CDR3 totals 15 residues. The CDR3, as DNA: TGTGCCAGCAGCTTAACCGGGACAGTATACAATGAGCAGTTCTTC. This gives the protein CASSLTGTVYNEQFF.

The chain has TRBV4-3 and TRBJ2-1, with a tentative D call TRBD2 (5 bases). Trimming took off 2 bases at V and 5 bases at J, with 13 bases between the two ends. Germline values: CDR1 LGHNA, CDR2 YSLEER. The CDR3 consists of 15 residues. The CDR3 here is CASSQLLAKDNEQFF. CDR3 nucleotide sequence: TGCGCCAGCAGCCAACTTCTAGCAAAGGACAATGAGCAGTTCTTC.

V gene TRBV5-4 combines with J gene TRBJ1-3; 12 nucleotides match TRBD1. V was pared by 6 bases and J by 0 bases, with 13 bases of the junction left unmatched. The CDR3 covers 19 residues. Germline V gene lookup returns CDR1 SGHNT and CDR2 YYREEE (reference sequence). The CDR3 DNA sequence: TGTGCCAGCACCTCCGGGACAGGGGGCTCACCTGGCTCTGGAAACACCATATATTTT. Translated: CASTSGTGGSPGSGNTIYF. Full variable domain (rest looked up from reference TRBV5-4 and TRBJ1-3): ETGVTQSPTHLIKTRGQQVTLRCSSQSGHNTVSWYQQALGQGPQFIFQYYREEENGRGNFPPRFSGLQFPNYSSELNVNALELDDSALYLCASTSGTGGSPGSGNTIYFGEGSWLTVV.

The chain couples TRBV29-1 to TRBJ2-6, with TRBD1 identical over 8 bases. Per the germline V gene, CDR1 is SQVTM and CDR2 is ANQGSEA. V dropped 7 bases and J dropped 7; count of bases not matched to a gene: 6. CDR3 length: 13 residues. The CDR3 protein is CSARTGSANVLTF. As DNA, the CDR3 is TGCAGCGCCCGGACAGGGTCAGCCAACGTCCTGACTTTC.

This clone was observed once. The CDR3 protein is CASSLPDGKETQYF. CDR3 DNA sequence: TGTGCCAGCAGTCTCCCGGACGGGAAAGAGACCCAGTACTTC. The chain joins TRBV27 to TRBJ2-5; maybe TRBD2 (5 bases). Germline V gene data show CDR1 as MNHEY and CDR2 as SMNVEV (reference sequence). This CDR3 is 14 amino acids long. V lost 5 bases and J lost 3, with 13 bases in between.

The genes are TRBV29-1 and TRBJ2-2; TRBD1 agrees at 7 bases. Germline trimming cut 7 bases from V and 5 bases from J; bases unmatched to any gene: 10. This CDR3 spans 14 amino acids. Germline V gene sequence: CDR1 SQVTM, CDR2 ANQGSEA. CDR3 loop: CSAPTGTRTGELFF. In DNA form, the CDR3 reads TGCAGCGCCCCGACAGGGACGAGAACCGGGGAGCTGTTTTTT.

This chain links TRBV9 with TRBJ2-2, with D possibly being TRBD2 (6 bases). Germline CDR1 SGDLS, CDR2 YYNGEE. CDR3 size: 14 residues. With 0 bases removed from V and 6 bases from J, the gap between germline ends came to 9 bases. CDR3 sequence (DNA): TGTGCCAGCAGCGTAGCGGGAGAAGCCGGGGAGCTGTTTTTT. Its protein product is CASSVAGEAGELFF.

This clone was seen a handful of times. V and J are TRBV5-1 and TRBJ2-1; 10 bases align to TRBD2. Trimming took 4 bases from V and 5 from J; bases not matched to a gene: 6. The germline V gene encodes CDR1 SGHRS and CDR2 YFSETQ. The CDR3 is 15 amino acids. DNA of the CDR3: TGCGCCAGCAGCCGCCGGACTAGCGGACACAATGAGCAGTTCTTC. It encodes CASSRRTSGHNEQFF.

The V gene is TRBV5-6, the J gene TRBJ1-2; the match to TRBD1 covers 7 bases. J was trimmed by 5 bases and V by 0 bases; bases with no gene match: 7. The CDR3 is 15 amino acids. From germline, CDR1 is SGHDT and CDR2 YYEEEE. The chain's CDR3 is CASSLGGTDHYGYTF. Here the CDR3 DNA reads TGTGCCAGCAGCTTGGGCGGGACAGATCATTATGGCTACACCTTC. The whole variable domain, remainder taken from reference TRBV5-6 and TRBJ1-2, is DAGVTQSPTHLIKTRGQQVTLRCSPKSGHDTVSWYQQALGQGPQFIFQYYEEEERQRGNFPDRFSGHQFPNYSSELNVNALLLGDSALYLCASSLGGTDHYGYTFGSGTRLTVV.

The chain combines TRBV7-8 with TRBJ2-7; TRBD1 matches 7 bases. Looked up from germline, CDR1 is SGHVS and CDR2 is FQNEAQ. CDR3 size: 13 residues. V lost 5 bases to trimming and J lost 4 bases; unmatched junction nucleotides: 5. In DNA form, the CDR3 reads TGTGCCAGCAGCACCGGGACAGTATACGAGCAGTACTTC. Protein sequence: CASSTGTVYEQYF.

This clone showed up just once. In DNA, the CDR3 is TGTGCCAGCAGCGGCACTAGCGGGAGGCTGTACGAGCAGTACTTC. Encoded protein: CASSGTSGRLYEQYF. This chain links TRBV5-6 with TRBJ2-7; TRBD2 aligns across 12 bases. The CDR3 extends over 15 amino acids. CDR1 and CDR2 from the germline V gene are SGHDT and YYEEEE. With 4 bases clipped from V and 4 bases from J, the junction kept 6 bases outside the gene matches.

The V gene is TRBV18, the J gene TRBJ2-7; 7 bases align to TRBD2. From germline, CDR1 is KGHSH and CDR2 LQKENI. There are 13 residues in the CDR3. The junction had 10 bases not matched to a gene; V was cut back by 5 bases and J by 9 bases. The CDR3 region has the DNA TGTGCCAGCTCAGCCGGGACTACAAACGGGCAGTACTTC. Amino acid sequence: CASSAGTTNGQYF.

In this sample, this clone turned up once. This rearrangement joins TRBV9 to TRBJ2-1, with TRBD2 matching over 7 bases. CDR3 length: 16 residues. From germline, CDR1 is SGDLS and CDR2 YYNGEE. With 4 bases clipped from V and 1 base from J, the junction kept 8 bases outside the gene matches. This chain's CDR3 is CASSSQRDRSYNEQFF. As DNA, the CDR3 is TGTGCCAGCAGCTCCCAGCGGGACCGGTCCTACAATGAGCAGTTCTTC.